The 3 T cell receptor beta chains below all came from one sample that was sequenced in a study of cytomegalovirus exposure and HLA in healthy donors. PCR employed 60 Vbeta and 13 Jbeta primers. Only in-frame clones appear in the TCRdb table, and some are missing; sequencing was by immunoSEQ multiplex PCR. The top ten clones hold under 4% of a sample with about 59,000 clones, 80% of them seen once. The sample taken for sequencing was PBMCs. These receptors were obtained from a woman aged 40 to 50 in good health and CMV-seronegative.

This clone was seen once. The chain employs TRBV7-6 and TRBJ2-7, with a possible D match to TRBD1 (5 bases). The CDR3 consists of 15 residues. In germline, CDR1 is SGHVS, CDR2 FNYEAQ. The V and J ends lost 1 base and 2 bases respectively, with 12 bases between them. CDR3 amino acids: CASSLVGVGAYEQYF. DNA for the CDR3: TGTGCCAGCAGCTTAGTAGGGGTAGGCGCCTACGAGCAGTACTTC. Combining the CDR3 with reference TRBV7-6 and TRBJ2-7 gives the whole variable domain GAGVSQSPRYKVTKRGQDVALRCDPISGHVSLYWYRQALGQGPEFLTYFNYEAQQDKSGLPNDRFSAERPEGSISTLTIQRTEQRDSAMYRCASSLVGVGAYEQYFGPGTRLTVT.

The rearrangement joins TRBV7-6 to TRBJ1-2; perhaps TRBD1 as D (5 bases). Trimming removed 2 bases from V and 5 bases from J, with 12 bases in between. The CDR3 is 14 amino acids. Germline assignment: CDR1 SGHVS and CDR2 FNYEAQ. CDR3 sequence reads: CASSLIGGDYGYTF. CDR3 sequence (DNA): TGTGCCAGCAGCTTAATTGGGGGGGATTATGGCTACACCTTC.

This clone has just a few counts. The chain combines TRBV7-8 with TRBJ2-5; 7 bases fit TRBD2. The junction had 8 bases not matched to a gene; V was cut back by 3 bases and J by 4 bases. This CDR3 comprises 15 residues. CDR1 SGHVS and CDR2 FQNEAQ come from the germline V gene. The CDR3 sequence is CASSLPGGSGETQYF. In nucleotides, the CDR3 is TGTGCCAGCAGCTTGCCGGGGGGTTCAGGAGAGACCCAGTACTTC.